Here is one T cell receptor (beta chain) with its context. The specificity of this receptor is unknown. Base qualities are not recorded, but no much larger clone differs from it by a single base. The CDR3 starts with the cysteine, ends with the phenylalanine, and has 12 residues. The only DNA kept is the CDR3, 36 bases in frame from the first base. CDR1 and CDR2 are drawn from the germline V gene: ENHRY, SYGVKD. The sample comes from a study of cytomegalovirus exposure and HLA in healthy donors (dated by TCRdb to about 2017). At the level of the whole study: According to an earlier analysis of 587 of the donors, 150 million to 200 million T cells yielded 90 million to 140 million unique TCR beta sequences and approximately 300 Gb of sequence data. Approximately 300 gigabases of sequencing data and roughly 81 million unique TCR sequences made up an early release that covered under 750 HLA-typed donors. The genetic ancestry cluster associated with self-reported Caucasian donors included about four fifths of the roughly 380 genotyped donors. The aim of the study was to test whether cataloging public T cell receptors could identify signatures of past pathogen exposure. The study used immunosequencing to profile the T cell repertoires of hundreds of subjects and linked those repertoires to cytomegalovirus serostatus. Besides the first cohort of 500 to 700 subjects, a separate validation cohort made up of about 120 different subjects was used. To predict cytomegalovirus infection status, the study brought together high-throughput TCR immunosequencing, statistical association of individual TCRs with disease status, and machine learning. A later analysis re-analyzed previously published TCR beta repertoires from 550 to 700 donors and added high-resolution HLA genotyping to study TCR occurrence patterns. Rather than using new phenotypic data, the later analysis identified candidate immune exposures from TCR beta sequences and from how often those sequences occurred across donors. To decide whether each TCR beta V gene segment behaved as functional or pseudogenic, an earlier analysis of approximately 620 of the donors relied on high-throughput TCR beta sequencing. Alongside the repertoire data, information on donor age, sex, ethnicity and CMV serostatus was compiled. A later genetic analysis used genome-wide SNP genotypes for about 60% of the roughly 670 donors, treating that subset as a discovery cohort. Every repertoire in the discovery cohort had been generated on one and the same sequencing platform. Class I and class II HLA loci were covered by the typing at four-digit resolution. The number of donors typed differed by locus, with about 629-630 for A, B, C, DRB1 and DQB1, 522 for DQA1, over 600 for DPA1, and around 430 for DPB1. Because of strong linkage in the cohort, four or five DR-DQ haplotypes were treated as single units for association and clustering. Across about 370 genotyped donors of the cohort, an average of approximately 200,000 unique TCR beta nucleotide sequences per donor were sequenced, and roughly 20% of those sequences were non-productive. Results and caveats for the whole study, not just this receptor: The earlier analysis of 587 of the donors excluded 15 to 20 rarely observed V segments, including chromosome 9 orphons, because counts were too low. A further reported finding was that TCR beta sequences accurately predicted the HLA-A and HLA-B alleles for most subjects in the first cohort. In a later analysis, HLA-associated TCR beta chains were found to be more clonally expanded and to have lower generation probabilities than equally common non-associated chains. Most TCR sequences were seen in very few donors, while some public TCRs were found in many individuals. A total of 150 or so TCR beta chains were listed by the study as associated with cytomegalovirus. Specific HLA alleles were associated with 15,000 to 20,000 TCR beta sequences at a false discovery rate of 0.05 in a later analysis. In a later analysis, the rate of TCR association differed among HLA loci, with DRB1 alleles having the most associated TCRs and HLA-C alleles having the fewest. Linkage disequilibrium might explain the correlated functional status among segregating V segments, but an unknown experimental factor could not be ruled out. The authors suggested that the approach could potentially be generalized to other disease states and immunological phenotypes. A group of highly shared sequence variants was considered likely to be a technical artifact of the sequencing pipeline. Because some donors lacked HLA typing at each locus, the association tests relied only on the typed subset. Because the 87-base-pair reads could not distinguish some IMGT-functional V segments, including TRBV6-2 and TRBV6-3, those segments were excluded. Broadly in line with IMGT annotations, most TCR beta V segments showed up in productive rearrangements about 87% or about 30% of the time in an earlier analysis of around 600 of the donors. In this cohort, only TCR beta chains were sequenced, and detectable features were limited by the absence of alpha or paired-chain data. According to a later analysis, parvovirus B19, influenza, CMV and Epstein-Barr virus appeared linked to several top co-occurrence clusters. A few of the identified cytomegalovirus-associated TCR beta chains were confirmed in vitro to be specific for cytomegalovirus antigens. V-gene and J-gene trimming of TCR beta chains was associated with a missense DCLRE1C variant in a later genetic analysis, and the association was replicated in an independent cohort. Sequencing depth was assumed to be roughly uniform across donors in the presence/absence analyses, though that assumption may not hold. Immune exposure information for the cohort was limited to CMV serostatus. When HLA alleles, especially DR and DQ, strongly co-occurred, attributing TCR associations to individual alleles was difficult. In a later genetic analysis, fewer N-insertions in productive TCRs were reported among donors in an Asian-associated ancestry cluster than the 666-donor mean. The classifier was reported to diagnose cytomegalovirus status with high specificity and sensitivity in both the original cohort and the validation cohort. Most CMV-associated TCR beta chains appeared to be HLA-restricted in a later analysis, and the HLA associations seemed to be driven largely by CMV exposure.

The cohort consisted of 666 healthy bone marrow donors. Cohort members were all nominally healthy when sampled, although unrecorded immune exposures were likely present. The donor was CMV seronegative and was included in the group of a few hundred seronegative cohort members. A peripheral blood sample was provided by each donor, and peripheral blood mononuclear cells were used for TCR beta sequencing. Genomic DNA extraction from the blood cell samples was performed with the Qiagen DNeasy Blood Extraction Kit. Receptors were amplified or captured by the immunoSEQ multiplex PCR assay. A mixture of 60 forward primers for TCR Vbeta segments and 13 reverse primers for TCR Jbeta segments was used in the multiplex PCR. Amplification of the CDR3 region of rearranged TCR beta genes was performed with a multiplex PCR assay on genomic DNA. On the Illumina HiSeq System, the amplified TCR beta libraries were sequenced as 87-base-pair reads. The original pipeline was this. A later analysis tallied tens of millions of unique TCR beta chains across the 700 or so repertoires, and approximately 11 million of those chains were shared by two or more donors. A nearest-neighbor algorithm error-corrected the raw reads and collapsed the reads into unique sequences, merging closely related sequences to remove PCR and sequencing errors. CDR3 sequences were aligned to IMGT reference sequences to assign V, D and J gene segments. Each retained sequence needed at least a six-nucleotide match to both a V gene segment and a J gene segment. Rearrangements were called productive when the CDR3 lacked stop codons and stayed in frame with V and J; all others were non-productive. CDR3 was defined by IMGT convention, running from the second conserved V-encoded cysteine to the conserved J-encoded phenylalanine. Sequences without an unambiguous match to a single V gene segment were excluded from the earlier analysis of approximately 600 of the donors. In an earlier analysis of approximately 500 of the donors, a V segment was called functional when productive rearrangements were above 56.7%, and segregating when the standard deviation between donors exceeded 5%. A statistical classification framework was built for diagnosing cytomegalovirus status from the catalog of TCR beta chain sequences. In a later analysis, TCR nucleotide sequences were compared against IMGT/GENE-DB human TR gene sequences so that V and J genes could be assigned. A later analysis assigned CDR3 sequences and most-parsimonious VDJ recombination scenarios with the TCRdist pipeline. In a later analysis, every TCR beta chain was defined by the combination of its CDR3 amino acid sequence and its V-gene family, and reads without a unique V-gene family were dropped. As a way to deal with suspected cross-contamination and a sequencing artifact, a later analysis dropped 640 or so nucleotide sequences that were highly shared and had low generation probability. In a later analysis, a clonal expansion index was calculated for each public chain from normalized within-repertoire ranks of inferred template counts. In a later analysis, generation probabilities were computed using a VDJ recombination model fitted to out-of-frame rearrangements, and the results were checked against IGoR. In a later analysis, TCR-TCR, TCR-HLA and TCR-CMV co-occurrence was scored with hypergeometric tests, and a repertoire-size bias correction was applied to TCR pairs. A later analysis estimated false discovery rates by permuting HLA or CMV assignments 20 times. In a later analysis, co-occurring TCRs were grouped using DBSCAN, and TCRdist sequence similarity was added for clustering within HLA-allele-positive subsets. Repertoires with fewer than 30,000 or more than 120,000 public chains were left out of co-occurrence clustering, as were roughly five repertoires with anomalous nucleotide sharing. TCRdb took over this immuneACCESS table, retaining in-frame rearrangements with V and J assigned. Such tables are incomplete; in checked studies, under half of the missing clones stem from an unresolved V gene, and the remainder is unexplained. From that table come the V and J calls and clone size; the DNA was used to work out D and trimming. Within this sample are some 150,000 clones, with around nine tenths of them counted one time only. The top ten hold approximately 0.85% of the sample.

The rearrangement combines TRBV10-3 with TRBJ2-5; confidence is insufficient to name the D gene. The end of the DNA fits TRBJ2-7 better, so the J call may be wrong. What was sequenced was PBMCs. The sequence came from a woman aged 25 to 39 in good health and CMV-seronegative. The sequenced DNA is TGTGCCATCAGTCCTCGTTCCTACGAGCAGTACTTC. Its protein is CAISPRSYEQYF.